The clone carrying this T cell receptor (beta chain) was seen more than once but under ten times. The antigen is not known. The sample is drawn from a study of PD-L1 blockade in urothelial cancer. Study-level background: Timepoints chosen for blood analysis were 3 weeks (second dose) and 6 weeks after treatment start. Points from the study as a whole: Better survival was forecast by a pretreatment blood TCR clonality below the median.

The method was immunoSEQ multiplex PCR; TCRdb's version includes in-frame clones alone and lacks a portion of them. This table holds under 55,000 clones, more than 70% found once. Time point given: pretreatment peripheral blood. This receptor was taken from a donor at least 40 years old with urothelial cancer. The sample here was PBMCs, taken around atezolizumab (anti-PD-L1) treatment.

Here the CDR3 reads CAWSPTDRAGNTIYF. In DNA, the CDR3 is TGTGCCTGGAGCCCGACCGACAGGGCGGGAAACACCATATATTTT. The chain links TRBV30 to TRBJ1-3; 7 bases are a match to TRBD1. CDR3 length equals 15 residues. CDR1 GTSNPN and CDR2 SVGIG come from the germline V gene (reference sequence). V trimming: 3 bases; J trimming: 4 bases; junction bases outside the gene matches: 9.